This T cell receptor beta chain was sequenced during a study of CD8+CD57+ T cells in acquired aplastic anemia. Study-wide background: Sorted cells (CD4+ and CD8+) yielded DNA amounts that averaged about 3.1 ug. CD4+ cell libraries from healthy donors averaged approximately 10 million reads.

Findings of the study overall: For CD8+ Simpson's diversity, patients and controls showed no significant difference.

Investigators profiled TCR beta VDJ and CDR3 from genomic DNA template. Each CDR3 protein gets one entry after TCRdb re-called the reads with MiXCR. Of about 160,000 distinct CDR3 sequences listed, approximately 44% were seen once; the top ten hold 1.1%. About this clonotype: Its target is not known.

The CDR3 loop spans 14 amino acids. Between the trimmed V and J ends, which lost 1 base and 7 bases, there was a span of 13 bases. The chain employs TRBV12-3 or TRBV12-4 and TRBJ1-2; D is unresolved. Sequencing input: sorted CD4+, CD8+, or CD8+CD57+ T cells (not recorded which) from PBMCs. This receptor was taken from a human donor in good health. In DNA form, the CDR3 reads TGTGCCAGCAGTTTAGGACCCGGAGGTGGTGGCTACACCTTC. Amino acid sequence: CASSLGPGGGGYTF.